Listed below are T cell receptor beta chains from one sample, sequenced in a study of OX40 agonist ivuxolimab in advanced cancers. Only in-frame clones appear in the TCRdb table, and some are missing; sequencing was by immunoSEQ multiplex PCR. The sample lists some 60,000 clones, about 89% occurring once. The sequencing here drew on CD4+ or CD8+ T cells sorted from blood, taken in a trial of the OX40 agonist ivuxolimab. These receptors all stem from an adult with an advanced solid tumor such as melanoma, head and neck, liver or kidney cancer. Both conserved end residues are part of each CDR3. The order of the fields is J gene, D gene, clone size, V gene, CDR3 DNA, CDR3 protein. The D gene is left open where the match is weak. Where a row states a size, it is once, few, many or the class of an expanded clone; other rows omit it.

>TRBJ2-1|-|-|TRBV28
TGTGCCAGCAGGCTAGCCGGGTGGGGGGAGCAGTTCTTC
CASRLAGWGEQFF
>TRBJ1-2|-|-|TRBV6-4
TGTGCCAGCAGTGACTCTGTCTATGGCTACACCTTC
CASSDSVYGYTF
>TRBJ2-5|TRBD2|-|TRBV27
TGTGCCAGCAGTTCGGCGACTAGCGGGAGAAAGACCCAGTACTTC
CASSSATSGRKTQYF
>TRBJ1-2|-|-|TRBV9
TGTGCCAGCAGGAGGGGGGATGGCTACACCTTC
CASRRGDGYTF
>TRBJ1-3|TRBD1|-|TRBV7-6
TGTGCCAGCAGCTTAGCCGGTCTTTCAGGGGGCGCATCGTTTTTCGGAAACACCATATATTTT
CASSLAGLSGGASFFGNTIYF
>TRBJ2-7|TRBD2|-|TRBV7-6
TGTGCCAGCAGCTCCGGACTAGCGGGAGCCTCGGTGTACGAGCAGTACTTC
CASSSGLAGASVYEQYF
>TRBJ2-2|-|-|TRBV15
TGTGCCACCAGTTGGAGTGAGGTCACCGGGGAGCTGTTTTTT
CATSWSEVTGELFF
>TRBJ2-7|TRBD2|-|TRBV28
TGTGCCAGCAGTTTATTTCGACTAGCAGGCGAGCAGTACTTC
CASSLFRLAGEQYF
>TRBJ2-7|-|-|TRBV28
TGTGCCAGCAGTTTGCCGGCTCTACGCGGGGTCCCCTACGAGCAGTACTTC
CASSLPALRGVPYEQYF
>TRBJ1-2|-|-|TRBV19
TGTGCCAGTGCGGGCAGCTCTTATGGCTACACCTTC
CASAGSSYGYTF
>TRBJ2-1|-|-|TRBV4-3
TGCGCCAGCAGCCAAGATTTCCCGATCAATGAGCAGTTCTTC
CASSQDFPINEQFF
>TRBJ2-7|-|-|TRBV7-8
TGTGCCAGCAGCGTCATGGGGGGTGGGTCCTACGAGCAGTACTTC
CASSVMGGGSYEQYF
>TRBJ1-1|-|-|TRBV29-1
TGCAGCGTTCTGAAGAACACTGAAGCTTTCTTT
CSVLKNTEAFF
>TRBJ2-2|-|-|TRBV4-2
TGTGCCAGCAGCCAATTCGAGGAAAACCCCACCGGGGAGCTGTTTTTT
CASSQFEENPTGELFF
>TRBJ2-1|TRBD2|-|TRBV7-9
TGTGCCAGCAGCGCATCTAGCGGGTTGAATGAGCAGTTCTTC
CASSASSGLNEQFF
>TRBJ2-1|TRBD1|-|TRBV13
TGTGCCAGCAGCCTGACAGGGGTCAATGAGCAGTTCTTC
CASSLTGVNEQFF
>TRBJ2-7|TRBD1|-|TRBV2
TGTGCCAGCAGTGGAGGAGAACAGGGGCCTTTCTACGAGCAGTACTTC
CASSGGEQGPFYEQYF
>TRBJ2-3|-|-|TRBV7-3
TGTGCCAGCAGCAGCCTTAGCGGAGATACGCAGTATTTT
CASSSLSGDTQYF
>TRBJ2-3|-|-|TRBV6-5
TGTGCCAGCAGCCTCGCTAACGGGCGAGAAACGCAGTATTTT
CASSLANGRETQYF
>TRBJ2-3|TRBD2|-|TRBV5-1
TGCGCCAGCAGCCCCGGACTAGCGGGAGGGTCAGATACGCAGTATTTT
CASSPGLAGGSDTQYF
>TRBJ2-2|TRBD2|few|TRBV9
TGTGCCAGCAGCGTAGAACTAGCGGGACTCACCGGGGAGCTGTTTTTT
CASSVELAGLTGELFF
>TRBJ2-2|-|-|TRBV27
TGTGCCAGCACCCTACGTCCGGGTGGGAACACCGGGGAGCTGTTTTTT
CASTLRPGGNTGELFF
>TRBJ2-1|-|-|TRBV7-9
TGTGCCAGCAGCTTAGTCGCCGCTAATGAGCAGTTCTTC
CASSLVAANEQFF
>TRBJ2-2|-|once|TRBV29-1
TGCAGCGTTGGGACCGGGGAGCTGTTTTTT
CSVGTGELFF
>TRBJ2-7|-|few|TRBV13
TGTGCCAGCAGCCACGGACAAATCTCCTACGAGCAGTACTTC
CASSHGQISYEQYF
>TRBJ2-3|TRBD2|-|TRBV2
TGTGCCAGCAACCCGGGACTAGCGGGAGCGGCAGATACGCAGTATTTT
CASNPGLAGAADTQYF
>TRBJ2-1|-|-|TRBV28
TGTGCCAGCAGTTTAGACCCTCTAGAGAATGAGCAGTTCTTC
CASSLDPLENEQFF
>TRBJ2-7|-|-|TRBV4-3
TGCGCCAGCAGCCAAGCGCCAGGGAACGAGCAGTACTTC
CASSQAPGNEQYF
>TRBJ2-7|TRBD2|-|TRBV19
TGTGCCAGTAGTATTTGGACTAGCGGAACCTACGAGCAGTACTTC
CASSIWTSGTYEQYF
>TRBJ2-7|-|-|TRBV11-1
TGTGCCAGCAGCTTAGTGGACGGGGCAAGCAACGAGCAGTACTTC
CASSLVDGASNEQYF
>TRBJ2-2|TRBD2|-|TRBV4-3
TGCGCCAGCAGCCCCGGGCGCGGGGGCACCGGGGAGCTGTTTTTT
CASSPGRGGTGELFF
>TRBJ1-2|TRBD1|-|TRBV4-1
TGCGCCAGCAGCCAAAACAGGGGGGAGGGCTATGGCTACACCTTC
CASSQNRGEGYGYTF
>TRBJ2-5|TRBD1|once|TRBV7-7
TGTGCCAGCAGCCCGGGACAGCAAGAGACCCAGTACTTC
CASSPGQQETQYF
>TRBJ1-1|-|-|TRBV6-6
TGTGCCAGCAGTACCGGACAGAATGAAGCTTTCTTT
CASSTGQNEAFF
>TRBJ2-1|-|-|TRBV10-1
TGCGCCACCGCAGAGCGGGTCCCATACAATGAGCAGTTCTTC
CATAERVPYNEQFF
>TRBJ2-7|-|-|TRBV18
TGTGCCAGCTCACCAATGGGGGCGGGGCAGGAAATCTACGAGCAGTACTTC
CASSPMGAGQEIYEQYF
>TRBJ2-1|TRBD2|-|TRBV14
TGTGCCAGCAGCCAAGATCTAGCGGGAGGTGAGGAGCAGTTCTTC
CASSQDLAGGEEQFF
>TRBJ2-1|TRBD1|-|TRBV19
TGTGCCAGTAGTATAGCCACAGGGGGCGATGAGCAGTTCTTC
CASSIATGGDEQFF
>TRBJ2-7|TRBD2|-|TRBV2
TGTGCCAGCAACGGCGGGAGGGCCTACGAGCAGTACTTC
CASNGGRAYEQYF
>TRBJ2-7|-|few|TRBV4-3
TGCGCCAGCAGCCAATATCGAAGCGCCTCCTACGAGCAGTACTTC
CASSQYRSASYEQYF
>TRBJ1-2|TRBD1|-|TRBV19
TGTGCCAGTGCCGCCGGGACAGCGCTCTATGGCTACACCTTC
CASAAGTALYGYTF
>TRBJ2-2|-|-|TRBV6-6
TGTGCCAGCAACCCTGGGGGGCGGGGATACACCGGGGAGCTGTTTTTT
CASNPGGRGYTGELFF
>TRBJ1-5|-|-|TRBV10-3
TGTGCCATCAGTGATTCGCTAGGGGGAAATAGCAATCAGCCCCAGCATTTT
CAISDSLGGNSNQPQHF
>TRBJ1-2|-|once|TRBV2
TGTGCCAGCAGTGAATCGGGGGGCGCGGGCTATGGCTACACCTTC
CASSESGGAGYGYTF
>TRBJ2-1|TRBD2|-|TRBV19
TGTGCCAGTAGTATGGGTCTAGCGGGAGGGTATGAGCAGTTCTTC
CASSMGLAGGYEQFF
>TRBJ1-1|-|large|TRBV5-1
TGCGCCAGCAGCTTGGCAGGGAATACTGAAGCTTTCTTT
CASSLAGNTEAFF
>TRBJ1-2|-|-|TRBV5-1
TGCGCCAGCAGCCAGGCCGATTTGATGTATGGCTACACCTTC
CASSQADLMYGYTF
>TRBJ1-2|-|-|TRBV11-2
TGTGCCAGCAGCCCAGGGGACACGGCTAACTATGGCTACACCTTC
CASSPGDTANYGYTF
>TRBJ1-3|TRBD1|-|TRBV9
TGTGCCAGCAGCGTACTAGGACAGGGATCTGGAAACACCATATATTTT
CASSVLGQGSGNTIYF
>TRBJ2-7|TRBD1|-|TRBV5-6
TGTGCCAGCAGCTTGGGGGCGGGACAGGCCTACGAGCAGTACTTC
CASSLGAGQAYEQYF
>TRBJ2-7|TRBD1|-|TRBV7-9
TGTGCCAGCAGCGGGGGACAGGGGTTGTACGAGCAGTACTTC
CASSGGQGLYEQYF
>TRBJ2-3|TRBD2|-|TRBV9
TGTGCCAGCAGCGCGTTAGCGGGAGTATCGGATACGCAGTATTTT
CASSALAGVSDTQYF
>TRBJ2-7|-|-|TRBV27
TGTGCCAGCAGCCCTGGAAGTGGTCAATACGAGCAGTACTTC
CASSPGSGQYEQYF